This T cell receptor beta chain was identified in a study of early T cells in non-severe SARS-CoV-2 infection. Study-wide context: Chains were not paired, and sequencing was done on bulk RNA from unsorted whole blood.

V lost 5 bases and J lost 0, with 11 bases in between. The CDR3 extends over 14 amino acids. CDR1 and CDR2 from the germline V gene are MNHEY and SVGEGT. Researchers attached unique molecular identifiers to individual cDNA molecules. MiXCR was run by TCRdb on the 5' RACE reads, yielding one entry per CDR3 protein. The table lists about 59,000 distinct CDR3 sequences, around 13% of them singletons. The chain has TRBV6-2 or TRBV6-3 and TRBJ2-7; D remains ambiguous. The sequencing used whole blood, collected at baseline. This receptor was taken from an adult who was a healthcare worker with PCR-confirmed SARS-CoV-2 infection or an uninfected control (not recorded which). The CDR3 loop is CASSTPGISYEQYF. CDR3 coding DNA: TGTGCCAGCAGTACGCCGGGTATCTCCTACGAGCAGTACTTC.